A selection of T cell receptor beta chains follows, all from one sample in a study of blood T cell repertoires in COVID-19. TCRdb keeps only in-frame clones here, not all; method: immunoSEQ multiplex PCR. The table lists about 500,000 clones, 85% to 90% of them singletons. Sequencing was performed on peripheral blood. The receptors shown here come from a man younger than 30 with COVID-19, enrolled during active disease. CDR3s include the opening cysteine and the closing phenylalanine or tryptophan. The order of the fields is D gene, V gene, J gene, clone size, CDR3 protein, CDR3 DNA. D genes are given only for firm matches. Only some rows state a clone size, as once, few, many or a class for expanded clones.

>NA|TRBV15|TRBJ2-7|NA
CATSGGLLYEQYF
TGTGCCACCAGCGGGGGACTCCTTTACGAGCAGTACTTC
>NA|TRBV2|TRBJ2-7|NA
CASSEASGLGGPFGEQYF
TGTGCCAGCAGTGAAGCGTCGGGGCTAGGAGGGCCCTTCGGCGAGCAGTACTTC
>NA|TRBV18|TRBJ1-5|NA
CASSPDNSNQPQHF
TGTGCCAGCTCCCCGGACAATAGCAATCAGCCCCAGCATTTT
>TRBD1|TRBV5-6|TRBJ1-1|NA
CASSLEQGDTFGTEAFF
TGTGCCAGCAGCTTGGAACAGGGGGACACCTTCGGCACTGAAGCTTTCTTT
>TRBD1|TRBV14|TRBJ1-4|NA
CASSQEWWDRDNEKLFF
TGTGCCAGCAGCCAAGAGTGGTGGGACAGAGATAATGAAAAACTGTTTTTT
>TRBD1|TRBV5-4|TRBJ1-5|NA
CASSIQGADHQPQHF
TGTGCCAGCAGCATCCAGGGGGCCGACCATCAGCCCCAGCATTTT
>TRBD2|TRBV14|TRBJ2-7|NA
CASSLAGGTYEQYF
TGTGCCAGCAGCCTAGCGGGAGGCACTTACGAGCAGTACTTC
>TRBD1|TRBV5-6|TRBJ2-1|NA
CASSFPDRRNNEQFF
TGTGCCAGCAGCTTCCCGGACAGGAGGAACAATGAGCAGTTCTTC
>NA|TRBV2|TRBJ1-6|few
CASSVEGDGNSPLHF
TGTGCCAGCAGTGTGGAGGGAGACGGGAATTCACCCCTCCACTTT
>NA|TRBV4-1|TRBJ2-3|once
CASSQDLWESTDTQYF
TGCGCCAGCAGCCAAGATCTCTGGGAGAGCACAGATACGCAGTATTTT
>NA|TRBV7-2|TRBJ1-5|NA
CASSLVPAANQPQHF
TGTGCCAGCAGCTTAGTCCCGGCGGCCAATCAGCCCCAGCATTTT
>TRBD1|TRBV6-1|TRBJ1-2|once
CASSEWGTGDGYTF
TGTGCCAGCAGTGAATGGGGGACAGGCGATGGCTACACCTTC
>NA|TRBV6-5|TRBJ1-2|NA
CASGQSYGYTF
TGTGCCAGTGGACAGAGCTATGGCTACACCTTC
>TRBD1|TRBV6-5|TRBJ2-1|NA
CARRTGSSYNEQFF
TGTGCCAGAAGGACAGGGAGCTCCTACAATGAGCAGTTCTTC
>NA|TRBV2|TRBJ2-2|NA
CASSGVIGLTGELFF
TGTGCCAGCAGTGGCGTGATAGGACTCACCGGGGAGCTGTTTTTT
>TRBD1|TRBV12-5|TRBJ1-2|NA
CASGLDGQGYGYTF
TGTGCTAGTGGTTTGGATGGACAGGGCTATGGCTACACCTTC
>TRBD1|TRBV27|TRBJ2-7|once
CASRMRQGDSYEQYF
TGTGCCAGCAGAATGAGACAGGGAGATAGCTACGAGCAGTACTTC
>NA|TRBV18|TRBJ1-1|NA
CASSRVGEPIMNTEAFF
TGTGCCAGCTCACGGGTAGGGGAACCGATTATGAACACTGAAGCTTTCTTT
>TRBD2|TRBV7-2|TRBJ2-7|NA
CASSLAAGSEQYF
TGTGCCAGCAGCTTAGCAGCGGGATCCGAGCAGTACTTC
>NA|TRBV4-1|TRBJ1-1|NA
CASSQAFTEAFF
TGCGCCAGCAGCCAGGCCTTCACTGAAGCTTTCTTT
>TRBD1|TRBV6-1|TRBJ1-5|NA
CASSDRSRGLQPQHF
TGTGCCAGCAGTGATCGGTCCAGGGGGCTTCAGCCCCAGCATTTT
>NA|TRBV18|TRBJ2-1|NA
CASSFSGVNEQFF
TGTGCCAGCTCATTTTCAGGGGTCAATGAGCAGTTCTTC
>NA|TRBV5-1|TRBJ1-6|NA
CASSLDRDFPLHF
TGCGCCAGCAGCTTGGACAGGGATTTTCCCCTCCACTTT
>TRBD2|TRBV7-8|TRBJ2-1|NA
CASSTSRREGVGEQFF
TGTGCCAGCAGCACGTCTAGACGGGAGGGTGTTGGGGAGCAGTTCTTC
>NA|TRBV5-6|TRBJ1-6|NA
CASSQTVPNSPLHF
TGTGCCAGCAGCCAGACAGTACCTAATTCACCCCTCCACTTT
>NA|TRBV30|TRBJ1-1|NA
CAWSVLGSEAFF
TGTGCCTGGAGTGTACTCGGGTCTGAAGCTTTCTTT
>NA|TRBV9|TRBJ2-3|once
CASSVDAASTDTQYF
TGTGCCAGCAGCGTAGACGCGGCCAGCACAGATACGCAGTATTTT
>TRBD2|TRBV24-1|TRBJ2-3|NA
CATSDPGLEGPDTQYF
TGTGCCACCAGTGATCCTGGACTAGAAGGTCCAGATACGCAGTATTTT
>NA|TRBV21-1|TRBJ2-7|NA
CASSGTGTGKKYEQYF
TGTGCCAGCAGCGGCACCGGGACAGGGAAAAAGTACGAGCAGTACTTC
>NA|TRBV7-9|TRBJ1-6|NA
CASELGAPYNSPLHF
TGTGCCAGCGAACTCGGTGCGCCCTATAATTCACCCCTCCACTTT
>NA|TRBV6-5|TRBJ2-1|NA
CASSYSVGVEQFF
TGTGCCAGCAGTTACTCGGTAGGGGTTGAGCAGTTCTTC